This TCR beta chain stems from a study of cytomegalovirus exposure and HLA in healthy donors. Overall study context: Within the Caucasian-associated ancestry cluster were 65% to 85% of the roughly 400 genotyped donors.

CDR1 and CDR2 (germline): MNHEY, SVGAGI. The CDR3 extends over 15 amino acids. Trimming stripped 5 bases from V and 4 bases from J, with 17 bases between. PCR was performed using 60 Vbeta and 13 Jbeta primers. Profiled with immunoSEQ multiplex PCR; TCRdb holds only in-frame clones, not every one. The repertoire holds about 160,000 clones, with roughly 88% as singletons. The chain uses TRBV6-5 and TRBJ1-2; the D gene is possibly TRBD1 (6 bases). The clonotype comes from a man over 45 in good health and CMV-seropositive. Source material: PBMCs. In DNA, the CDR3 is TGTGCCAGCAGTCCAGGGACACCCACCGGCTATGGCTACACCTTC. Amino acid sequence: CASSPGTPTGYGYTF.